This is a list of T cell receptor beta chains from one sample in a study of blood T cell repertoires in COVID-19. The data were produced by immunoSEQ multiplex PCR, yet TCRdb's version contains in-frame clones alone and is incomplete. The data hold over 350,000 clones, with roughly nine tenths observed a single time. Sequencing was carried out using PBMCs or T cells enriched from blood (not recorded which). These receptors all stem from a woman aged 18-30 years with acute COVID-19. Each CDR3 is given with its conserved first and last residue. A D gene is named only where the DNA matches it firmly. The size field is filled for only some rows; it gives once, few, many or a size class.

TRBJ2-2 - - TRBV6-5 CASSLPGLRTGELFF TGTGCCAGCAGTCTGCCGGGACTCCGGACCGGGGAGCTGTTTTTT
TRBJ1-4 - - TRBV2 CASSEALTDLTNEKLFF TGTGCCAGCAGTGAAGCGCTAACAGATCTAACTAATGAAAAACTGTTTTTT
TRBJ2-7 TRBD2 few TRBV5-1 CASSTSGGFVSYEQYF TGCGCCAGCAGCACAAGCGGGGGGTTTGTCTCCTACGAGCAGTACTTC
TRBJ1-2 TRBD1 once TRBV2 CASSEALLGRGLNYGYTF TGTGCCAGCAGTGAAGCGCTTCTGGGCAGGGGGCTCAACTATGGCTACACCTTC
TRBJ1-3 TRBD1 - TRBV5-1 CASSPGTGGGNTIYF TGCGCCAGCAGCCCCGGGACAGGGGGTGGAAACACCATATATTTT
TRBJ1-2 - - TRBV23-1 CARGRGYYGYTF TGCGCCAGAGGTCGGGGGTACTATGGCTACACCTTC
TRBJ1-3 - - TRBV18 CASSPPASGNTIYF TGTGCCAGCTCACCACCAGCCTCTGGAAACACCATATATTTT
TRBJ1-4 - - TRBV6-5 CASSYRRDEKLFF TGTGCCAGCAGTTACAGGAGGGATGAAAAACTGTTTTTT
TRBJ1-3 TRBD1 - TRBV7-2 CASSPRRTGGINTIYF TGTGCCAGCAGCCCTAGACGGACAGGGGGTATAAACACCATATATTTT
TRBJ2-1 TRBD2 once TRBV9 CASSPGTSGSSYNEQFF TGTGCCAGCAGCCCGGGGACTAGCGGGAGCTCCTACAATGAGCAGTTCTTC
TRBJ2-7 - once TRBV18 CASSPPLLPYEQYF TGTGCCAGCTCACCACCGCTACTCCCCTACGAGCAGTACTTC
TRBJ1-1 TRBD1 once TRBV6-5 CASSSGQGTETEAFF TGTGCCAGCAGTTCGGGACAGGGGACGGAGACTGAAGCTTTCTTT
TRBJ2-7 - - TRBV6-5 CASSRDYEQYF TGTGCCAGCAGCCGAGACTACGAGCAGTACTTC
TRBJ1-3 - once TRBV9 CASSVDSTTGNTIYF TGTGCCAGCAGCGTAGACAGTACCACTGGAAACACCATATATTTT